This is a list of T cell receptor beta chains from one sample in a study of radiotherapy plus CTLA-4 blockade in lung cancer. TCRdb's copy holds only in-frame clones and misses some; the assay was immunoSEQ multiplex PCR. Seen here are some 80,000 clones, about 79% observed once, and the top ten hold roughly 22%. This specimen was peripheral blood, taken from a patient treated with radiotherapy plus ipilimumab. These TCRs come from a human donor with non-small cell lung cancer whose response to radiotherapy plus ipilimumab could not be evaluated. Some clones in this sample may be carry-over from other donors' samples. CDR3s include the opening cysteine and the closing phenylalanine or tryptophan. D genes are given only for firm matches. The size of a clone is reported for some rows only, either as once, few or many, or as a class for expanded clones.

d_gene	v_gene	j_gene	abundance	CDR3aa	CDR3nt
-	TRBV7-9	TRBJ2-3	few	CASSLAPGRGTDTQYF	TGTGCCAGCAGCTTAGCACCTGGGAGAGGGACAGATACGCAGTATTTT
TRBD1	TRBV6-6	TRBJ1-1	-	CASRPTGGLGPAFF	TGTGCCAGCAGGCCGACAGGGGGCCTGGGTCCGGCTTTCTTT
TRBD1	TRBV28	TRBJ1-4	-	CASSRSGQGNEKLFF	TGTGCCAGCAGCCGATCGGGACAGGGTAATGAAAAACTGTTTTTT
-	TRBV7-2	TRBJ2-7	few	CASSFSGISYEQYF	TGTGCCAGCAGCTTCTCCGGGATCTCCTACGAGCAGTACTTC
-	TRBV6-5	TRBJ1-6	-	CASSFSSDTYNSPLHF	TGTGCCAGCAGTTTCTCCTCAGACACCTATAATTCACCCCTCCACTTT
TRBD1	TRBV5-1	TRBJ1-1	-	CASSRSRYRDRDAEAFF	TGCGCCAGCAGCCGATCTCGATACCGGGACAGGGATGCTGAAGCTTTCTTT
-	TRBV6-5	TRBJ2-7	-	CASSPEWDTSYEQYF	TGTGCCAGCAGTCCGGAATGGGACACCTCCTACGAGCAGTACTTC
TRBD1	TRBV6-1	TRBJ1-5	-	CASRYDRGQPQHF	TGTGCCAGCAGGTATGACAGGGGTCAGCCCCAGCATTTT
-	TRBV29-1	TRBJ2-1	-	CSVPLGGSFSNEQFF	TGCAGCGTCCCCCTCGGGGGAAGCTTCTCCAATGAGCAGTTCTTC
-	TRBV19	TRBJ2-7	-	CASSIGRGYEQYF	TGTGCCAGTAGTATTGGCCGGGGCTACGAGCAGTACTTC
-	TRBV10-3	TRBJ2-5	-	CAISETGQETQYF	TGTGCCATCAGTGAAACAGGACAAGAGACCCAGTACTTC
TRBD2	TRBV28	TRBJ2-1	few	CASSLVIAGNERNEQFF	TGTGCCAGCAGTTTAGTAATAGCGGGGAATGAGAGAAATGAGCAGTTCTTC
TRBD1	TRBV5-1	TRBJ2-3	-	CASSLDRGRDTQYF	TGCGCCAGCAGCTTGGACAGGGGAAGAGATACGCAGTATTTT
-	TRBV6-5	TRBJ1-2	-	CASSVAMYGYTF	TGTGCCAGCAGTGTTGCTATGTACGGCTACACCTTC
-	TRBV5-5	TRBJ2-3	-	CASSRTLRPDTQYF	TGTGCCAGCAGCCGGACTCTAAGGCCAGATACGCAGTATTTT
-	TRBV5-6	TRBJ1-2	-	CASSLGTGNYGYTF	TGTGCCAGCAGCTTGGGCACAGGCAACTATGGCTACACCTTC
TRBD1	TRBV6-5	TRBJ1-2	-	CASRGDRGNYGYTF	TGTGCCAGCAGGGGGGACAGGGGGAACTATGGCTACACCTTC
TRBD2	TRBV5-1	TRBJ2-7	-	CASSPTPSGGARAEQYF	TGCGCCAGCAGCCCTACCCCTAGCGGGGGGGCCAGGGCCGAGCAGTACTTC
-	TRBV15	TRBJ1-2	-	CATSTANYGYTF	TGTGCCACCAGCACAGCTAACTATGGCTACACCTTC
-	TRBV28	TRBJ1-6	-	CASSLFLRGSSYNSPLHF	TGTGCCAGCAGTTTATTTTTGAGGGGGAGCTCCTATAATTCACCCCTCCACTTT
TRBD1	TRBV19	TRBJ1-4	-	CASSHETGLANEKLFF	TGTGCCAGTAGTCACGAGACAGGGTTGGCTAATGAAAAACTGTTTTTT
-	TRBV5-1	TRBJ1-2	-	CASSPGHNYGYTF	TGCGCCAGCAGCCCGGGACACAACTATGGCTACACCTTC
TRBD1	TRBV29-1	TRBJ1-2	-	CSVGTGGRNYGYTF	TGCAGCGTGGGGACAGGGGGTAGGAACTATGGCTACACCTTC
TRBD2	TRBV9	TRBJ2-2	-	CASSLGLADTGELFF	TGTGCCAGCAGCCTAGGACTAGCGGACACCGGGGAGCTGTTTTTT
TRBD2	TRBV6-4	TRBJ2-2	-	CASSETSGGDTGELFF	TGTGCCAGCAGTGAGACTAGCGGGGGCGACACCGGGGAGCTGTTTTTT
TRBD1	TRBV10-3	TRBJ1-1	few	CAIKPGQGGTEAFF	TGTGCCATCAAACCGGGACAGGGGGGGACTGAAGCTTTCTTT
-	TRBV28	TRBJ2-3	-	CASSSYYSTDTQYF	TGTGCCAGCAGTTCTTACTATAGCACAGATACGCAGTATTTT
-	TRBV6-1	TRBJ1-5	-	CASRMADRSHQPQHF	TGTGCCAGTCGGATGGCGGACAGAAGCCATCAGCCCCAGCATTTT
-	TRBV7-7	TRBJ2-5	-	CASSRGQQETQYF	TGTGCTAGCAGCCGAGGACAGCAAGAGACCCAGTACTTC
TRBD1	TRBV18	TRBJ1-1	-	CASSLRQGDEAFF	TGTGCCAGCTCGCTAAGACAGGGCGATGAAGCTTTCTTT
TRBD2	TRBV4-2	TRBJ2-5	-	CASSQGTSGGGKTQYF	TGTGCCAGCAGCCAAGGGACTAGCGGGGGGGGAAAGACCCAGTACTTC
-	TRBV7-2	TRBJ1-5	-	CASSLSHNQPQHF	TGTGCCAGCAGCTTAAGCCACAATCAGCCCCAGCATTTT
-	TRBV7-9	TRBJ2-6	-	CASSSFRVSGANVLTF	TGTGCCAGCAGCTCCTTCAGGGTCTCTGGGGCCAACGTCCTGACTTTC
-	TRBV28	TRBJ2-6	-	CASSGGSGANVLTF	TGTGCCAGCAGTGGAGGGTCTGGGGCCAACGTCCTGACTTTC
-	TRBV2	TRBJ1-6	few	CASSEAGISYNSPLHF	TGTGCCAGCAGTGAAGCGGGCATCTCCTATAATTCACCCCTCCACTTT
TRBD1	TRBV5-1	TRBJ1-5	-	CASSLGQGANQPQHF	TGCGCCAGCAGTCTTGGACAGGGGGCAAATCAGCCCCAGCATTTT
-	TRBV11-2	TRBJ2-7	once	CASSPRGWSSYEQYF	TGTGCCAGCAGCCCGAGAGGGTGGAGCTCCTACGAGCAGTACTTC
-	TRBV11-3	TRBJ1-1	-	CASSLRGRDTEAFF	TGTGCCAGCAGCCTCAGGGGCCGGGACACTGAAGCTTTCTTT
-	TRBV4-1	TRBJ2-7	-	CASSQESFYEQYF	TGCGCCAGCAGCCAAGAGTCCTTTTACGAGCAGTACTTC
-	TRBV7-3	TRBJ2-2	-	CASSPSPGELFF	TGTGCCAGCAGCCCCAGTCCCGGGGAGCTGTTTTTT
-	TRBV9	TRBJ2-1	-	CASSVLGQGNEQFF	TGTGCCAGCAGCGTACTCGGGCAGGGCAATGAGCAGTTCTTC
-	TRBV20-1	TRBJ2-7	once	CSAYRRGEQYF	TGCAGTGCTTACAGGAGGGGCGAGCAGTACTTC
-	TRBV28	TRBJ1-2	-	CASRGASGRAYYGYTF	TGTGCCAGCAGAGGGGCTAGTGGCAGGGCGTACTATGGCTACACCTTC
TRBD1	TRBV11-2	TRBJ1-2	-	CASSFGTGDNGYTF	TGTGCCAGCAGCTTCGGTACAGGGGACAATGGCTACACCTTC
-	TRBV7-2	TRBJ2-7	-	CASSLGPLYEQYF	TGTGCCAGCAGCTTAGGTCCCCTCTACGAGCAGTACTTC
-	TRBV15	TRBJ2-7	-	CATSRGGGAQAQYF	TGTGCCACCAGCAGAGGAGGGGGGGCACAAGCGCAGTACTTC
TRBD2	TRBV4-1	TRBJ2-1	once	CASSQDQREASYNEQFF	TGCGCCAGCAGCCAAGATCAGCGGGAAGCATCCTACAATGAGCAGTTCTTC
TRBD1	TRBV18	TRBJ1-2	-	CASSPDFPDRPAEHGYTF	TGTGCCAGCTCACCAGACTTCCCGGACAGGCCGGCAGAACATGGCTACACCTTC
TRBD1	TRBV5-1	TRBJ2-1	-	CASSLTGGNYNEQFF	TGCGCCAGCAGCTTGACAGGGGGCAACTACAATGAGCAGTTCTTC
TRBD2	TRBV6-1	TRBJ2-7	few	CASSSSGVPYEQYF	TGTGCCAGCAGTTCCAGCGGGGTTCCCTACGAGCAGTACTTC
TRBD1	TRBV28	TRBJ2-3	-	CASSMGTGRTDTQYF	TGTGCCAGCAGTATGGGGACAGGGCGCACAGATACGCAGTATTTT
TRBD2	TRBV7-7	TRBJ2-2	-	CASSPGAGGPNTGELFF	TGTGCTAGCAGCCCTGGGGCGGGGGGGCCAAACACCGGGGAGCTGTTTTTT
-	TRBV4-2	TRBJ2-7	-	CASSLTGGPYEQYF	TGTGCCAGCAGCCTGACAGGAGGCCCCTACGAGCAGTACTTC
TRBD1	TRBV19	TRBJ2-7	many	CASSTGTPGGGYYEQYF	TGTGCCAGTAGTACCGGGACCCCAGGGGGTGGATACTACGAGCAGTACTTC
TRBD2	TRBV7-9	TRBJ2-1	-	CASSSGLAGRYNEQFF	TGTGCCAGCAGCTCGGGACTAGCGGGGCGTTACAATGAGCAGTTCTTC